This TCR beta chain appears in the sequencing data of a study of blood T cell repertoires in COVID-19. Across the study: Researchers got acute and convalescent COVID-19 samples from the United States, Italy and Spain.

In the authors' workflow: It was from reference gene primer amplification that nucleated cell counts were estimated. Generated by immunoSEQ multiplex PCR, the TCRdb table keeps only in-frame clones and is missing some. For V, J and clone size, that table is used; D and trimming come from the DNA. The table has 85,000 to 90,000 clones, roughly 88% seen once. Germline V CDR1 and CDR2: MDHEN, SYDVKM. The trim removed 6 bases at V and 9 bases at J, leaving 11 bases unmatched. This CDR3 comprises 17 residues. The chain carries TRBV28 and TRBJ2-1, with 16 bases aligning to TRBD2. Sequencing was performed on peripheral blood. This clonotype originated in a human donor in a cohort sampled during active COVID-19. This CDR3 is CASSSGTSGRARSEQFF. The CDR3 DNA is TGTGCCAGCAGCTCAGGGACTAGCGGGAGGGCCAGGAGTGAGCAGTTCTTC.